This TCR beta chain was documented in a study of cytomegalovirus exposure and HLA in healthy donors. Study in general: Researchers found that under 90% of 350 to 500 genotyped donors fell within the Caucasian-associated ancestry cluster.

This clone appeared once. Its specificity is unknown. Study-level findings and limits: Accounts indicate the classifier identified cytomegalovirus status with strong specificity and sensitivity.

PCR employed 60 Vbeta and 13 Jbeta primers. The assay was immunoSEQ multiplex PCR, and TCRdb's table has in-frame clones only and misses some. The table includes fewer than 100,000 clones, over 65% detected once. The CDR3 sequence is 14 residues long. CDR1 MNHEY and CDR2 SMNVEV come from the germline V gene (reference sequence). Trimming cost V 5 bases and J 3 bases; bases outside gene matches: 6. The TCR originated in a woman between 55 and 75 years old in good health and CMV-seronegative. The V and J genes are TRBV27 and TRBJ2-7; 8 bases map to TRBD1. The sequencing sample was made of PBMCs. In DNA form, the CDR3 reads TGTGCCAGCAGTCCACGACAGGGGCGCTACGAGCAGTACTTC. Translation: CASSPRQGRYEQYF.